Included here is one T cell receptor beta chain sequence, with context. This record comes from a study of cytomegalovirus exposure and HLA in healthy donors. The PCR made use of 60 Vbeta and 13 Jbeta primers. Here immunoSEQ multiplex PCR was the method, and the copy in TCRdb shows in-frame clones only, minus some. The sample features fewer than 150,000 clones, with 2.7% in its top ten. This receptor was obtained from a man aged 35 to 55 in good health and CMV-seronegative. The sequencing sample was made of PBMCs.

In nucleotides, the CDR3 is TGTGCCAGCAGCTCGGGACTAGCGGGCTACAATGAGCAGTTCTTC. It is translated as CASSSGLAGYNEQFF. The chain is built from TRBV7-3 and TRBJ2-1, with 12 bases that match TRBD2. J lost 3 bases, V lost 4 bases, and 1 base had no gene match. CDR3 length: 15 residues. The germline V gene has CDR1 SGHTA and CDR2 FQGTGA.